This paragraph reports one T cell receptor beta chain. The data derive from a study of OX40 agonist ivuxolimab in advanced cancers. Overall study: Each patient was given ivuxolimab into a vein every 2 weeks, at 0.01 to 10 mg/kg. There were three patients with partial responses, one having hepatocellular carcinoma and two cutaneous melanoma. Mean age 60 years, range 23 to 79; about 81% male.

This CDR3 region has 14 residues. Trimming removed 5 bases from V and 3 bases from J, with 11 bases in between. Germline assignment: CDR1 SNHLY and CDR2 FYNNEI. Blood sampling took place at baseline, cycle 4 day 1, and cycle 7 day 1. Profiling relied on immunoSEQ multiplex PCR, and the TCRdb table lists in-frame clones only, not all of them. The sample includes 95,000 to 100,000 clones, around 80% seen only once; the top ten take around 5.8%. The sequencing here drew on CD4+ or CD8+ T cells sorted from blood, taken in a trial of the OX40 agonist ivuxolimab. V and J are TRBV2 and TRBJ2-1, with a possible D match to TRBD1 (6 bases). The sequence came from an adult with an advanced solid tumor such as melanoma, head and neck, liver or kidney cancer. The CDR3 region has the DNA TGTGCCAGCAGTTACGACAGGAGCTACAATGAGCAGTTCTTC. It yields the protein CASSYDRSYNEQFF.